Following are 22 T cell receptor beta chains from one sample sequenced in a study of OX40 agonist ivuxolimab in advanced cancers. Sequenced by immunoSEQ multiplex PCR; TCRdb stores in-frame clones only, minus some. This table holds approximately 35,000 clones, about four fifths found once. The sample consisted of CD4+ or CD8+ T cells sorted from blood, taken in a trial of the OX40 agonist ivuxolimab. The receptors here all came from an adult with an advanced solid tumor such as melanoma, head and neck, liver or kidney cancer.

V is TRBV2 and J is TRBJ2-5; 10 bases are shared with TRBD1. The CDR3 is 15 residues long. The trim removed 6 bases at V and 4 bases at J, leaving 8 bases unmatched. Germline V CDR1 and CDR2: SNHLY, FYNNEI. The DNA of the CDR3 is TGTGCCAGCAGAGGGGGGACAGGGGCCGGAGAGACCCAGTACTTC. It yields the protein CASRGGTGAGETQYF.

J is TRBJ2-5 and V is TRBV5-4, with 9 bases fitting TRBD2. V dropped 4 bases and J dropped 1; count of bases not matched to a gene: 2. The CDR3 is made up of 14 amino acids. Looked up from germline, CDR1 is SGHNT and CDR2 is YYREEE (reference sequence). DNA for the CDR3: TGTGCCAGCAGCCTAGCGGGGACCCAAGAGACCCAGTACTTC. Its translation: CASSLAGTQETQYF.

V is TRBV13 and J is TRBJ1-4, with 7 positions matching TRBD1. The CDR3 totals 14 residues. CDR1 and CDR2 from the germline V gene are PRHDT and FYEKMQ (reference sequence). V was clipped by 5 bases and J by 7 bases; unmatched bases: 7. The CDR3 protein is CASSVRQGREKLFF. For the CDR3, the DNA is TGTGCCAGCAGCGTCAGACAGGGTCGTGAAAAACTGTTTTTT.

The CDR3 reads CASSHYRDDTEAFF. DNA of the CDR3: TGTGCCAGCAGCCACTACAGGGATGACACTGAAGCTTTCTTT. The chain uses TRBV4-2 and TRBJ1-1, with D perhaps TRBD1 (6 bases). The V and J ends lost 3 bases and 3 bases respectively, with 11 bases between them. Germline loops: CDR1 LGHNA, CDR2 YNFKEQ. The CDR3 totals 14 residues.

The V call is TRBV10-1, the J call TRBJ1-1; maybe TRBD1 (5 bases). Germline V gene sequence: CDR1 WNHNN, CDR2 SYGVQD (reference sequence). This CDR3 spans 13 amino acids. V dropped 0 bases and J dropped 6 bases, with 8 bases sitting between them. The CDR3 spells CASSESGAAEAFF. In DNA, the CDR3 is TGCGCCAGCAGTGAGTCAGGGGCGGCTGAAGCTTTCTTT.

This clone was seen more than once but under ten times. J is TRBJ2-7 and V is TRBV2; D perhaps matches TRBD1 (5 bases). This CDR3 is built from 13 residues. V lost 2 bases and J lost 6, with 11 bases in between. Germline assignment: CDR1 SNHLY and CDR2 FYNNEI. The CDR3 protein is CASSEYAGSEQYF. For the CDR3, the DNA is TGTGCCAGCAGTGAATATGCAGGGTCCGAGCAGTACTTC.

The chain joins TRBV6-1 to TRBJ2-7; D is uncertain. The V end was cut by 0 bases, the J end by 7 bases, with 10 bases between. The CDR3 runs 13 residues. Germline V gene data show CDR1 as MNHNS and CDR2 as SASEGT. The CDR3 loop is CASSEASGREQYF. The CDR3 DNA follows: TGTGCCAGCAGTGAAGCGTCAGGTCGGGAGCAGTACTTC.

The rearrangement joins TRBV7-9 to TRBJ2-7, with D perhaps TRBD2 (6 bases). In germline, CDR1 is SEHNR, CDR2 FQNEAQ (reference sequence). V lost 6 bases and J 1 base, leaving 10 bases between the germline ends. The CDR3 loop spans 13 amino acids. Here the CDR3 reads CASSHGTSYEQYF. In DNA form, the CDR3 reads TGTGCCAGCAGTCACGGGACTTCCTACGAGCAGTACTTC.

The V gene is TRBV4-1, the J gene TRBJ2-4; perhaps TRBD1 as D (5 bases). The ends were cut back, 1 base at V and 2 bases at J, with 18 bases in the middle. This CDR3 comprises 18 residues. Per germline, CDR1 MGHRA and CDR2 YSYEKL. The CDR3: CASSQGPERGRSKNIQYF. In DNA, the CDR3 is TGCGCCAGCAGCCAAGGTCCCGAAAGGGGTCGGTCCAAAAACATTCAGTACTTC.

The chain combines TRBV5-6 with TRBJ1-6, with unresolved D. Germline CDR1 SGHDT, CDR2 YYEEEE. The V gene lost 0 bases and the J gene lost 3 bases, with 10 bases spanning the gap. The CDR3 contains 16 residues. This CDR3 reads CASSLGQTGYNSPLHF. For the CDR3, the DNA is TGTGCCAGCAGCTTGGGGCAGACGGGCTATAATTCACCCCTCCACTTT.

The CDR3 here is CASSESPRHNEQFF. The CDR3 DNA is TGTGCCAGCAGTGAGAGCCCTAGACACAATGAGCAGTTCTTC. The chain links TRBV2 to TRBJ2-1; D remains unclear. This CDR3 has 14 residues. The ends were cut back, 3 bases at V and 5 bases at J, with 11 bases in the middle. Germline V lookup: CDR1 SNHLY, CDR2 FYNNEI. Variable domain in full (rest from reference TRBV2 and TRBJ2-1): EPEVTQTPSHQVTQMGQEVILRCVPISNHLYFYWYRQILGQKVEFLVSFYNNEISEKSEIFDDQFSVERPDGSNFTLKIRSTKLEDSAMYFCASSESPRHNEQFFGPGTRLTVL.

The chain links TRBV5-1 to TRBJ1-2; no definite D call. The germline V gene encodes CDR1 SGHRS and CDR2 YFSETQ. With 1 base removed from V and 2 bases from J, the gap between germline ends came to 12 bases. CDR3 length equals 15 residues. CDR3 sequence: CASSLTPAQNYGYTF. The CDR3 coding sequence is TGCGCCAGCAGCTTGACGCCAGCACAGAACTATGGCTACACCTTC.

The chain links TRBV5-1 to TRBJ1-6; TRBD1 matches 8 bases. Germline V gene lookup returns CDR1 SGHRS and CDR2 YFSETQ. This CDR3 spans 16 amino acids. With 1 base clipped from V and 8 bases from J, the junction kept 8 bases outside the gene matches. This CDR3 is CASSLSWDRRYSPLHF. The DNA of the CDR3 is TGCGCCAGCAGCTTGAGCTGGGACAGGCGATATTCACCCCTCCACTTT.

The V call is TRBV5-1, the J call TRBJ1-5; D is undetermined. Germline CDR1 is SGHRS and CDR2 is YFSETQ. The V end was cut by 0 bases, the J end by 2 bases, with 6 bases between. The CDR3 is made up of 14 amino acids. This chain's CDR3 is CASSLAGGNQPQHF. The CDR3, as DNA: TGCGCCAGCAGCTTGGCGGGCGGCAATCAGCCCCAGCATTTT.

This clone was picked up a small number of times. The CDR3 DNA follows: TGTGCCAGCTCACTAGACAGAGGAGCCACTGAAGCTTTCTTT. This gives the protein CASSLDRGATEAFF. This sequence joins TRBV18 and TRBJ1-1, with D perhaps matching TRBD1 (5 bases). The CDR3 runs to 14 residues. In germline, CDR1 is KGHSH, CDR2 LQKENI. Trimming shortened V by 4 bases and J by 4 bases, and 13 bases separated the two germline ends.

This chain links TRBV2 with TRBJ2-2; TRBD1 aligns across 8 bases. With V trimmed by 6 bases and J by 1 base, 4 bases remained unmatched. The length of the CDR3 is 15 residues. CDR1 is SNHLY, CDR2 FYNNEI, per germline. As DNA, the CDR3 is TGTGCCAGCAGAACCGGGACAGGGAACACCGGGGAGCTGTTTTTT. Its protein product is CASRTGTGNTGELFF. Supplemented by reference TRBV2 and TRBJ2-2, the full variable domain reads EPEVTQTPSHQVTQMGQEVILRCVPISNHLYFYWYRQILGQKVEFLVSFYNNEISEKSEIFDDQFSVERPDGSNFTLKIRSTKLEDSAMYFCASRTGTGNTGELFFGEGSRLTVL.

J is TRBJ2-4 and V is TRBV6-5; no firm D call. Per the germline V gene, CDR1 is MNHEY and CDR2 is SVGAGI. V was pared by 5 bases and J by 1 base, with 12 bases between. The CDR3 extends over 15 amino acids. CDR3 sequence (DNA): TGTGCCAGCAGTCCCGAGCAGGCTGCCAAAAACATTCAGTACTTC. Translation: CASSPEQAAKNIQYF.

J is TRBJ2-1 and V is TRBV18; no definite D call. Trimming left V 3 bases short and J 8 bases short, with 8 bases between. Germline V CDR1 and CDR2: KGHSH, LQKENI. The CDR3 is made up of 12 amino acids. In DNA form, the CDR3 reads TGTGCCAGCTCACCTTTAAGCGATGAGCAGTTCTTC. As protein: CASSPLSDEQFF. Supplemented by reference TRBV18 and TRBJ2-1, the full variable domain reads NAGVMQNPRHLVRRRGQEARLRCSPMKGHSHVYWYRQLPEEGLKFMVYLQKENIIDESGMPKERFSAEFPKEGPSILRIQQVVRGDSAAYFCASSPLSDEQFFGPGTRLTVL.

The genes are TRBV2 and TRBJ1-2; D is possibly TRBD1 (6 bases). The CDR3 length is 15 residues. V lost 2 bases and J lost 1, with 11 bases in between. Germline values: CDR1 SNHLY, CDR2 FYNNEI. The CDR3 bases are TGTGCCAGCAGTGAAACAGGGAGTTTTAACTATGGCTACACCTTC. Protein: CASSETGSFNYGYTF.

The genes are TRBV2 and TRBJ1-4; 9 bases are a match to TRBD1. The CDR3 spans 15 residues. Germline V gene sequence: CDR1 SNHLY, CDR2 FYNNEI. The V segment lost 6 bases and the J segment 5 bases; nucleotides outside the gene matches: 7. The CDR3: CASRTTGTGNEKLFF. CDR3 bases: TGTGCCAGCAGGACGACCGGGACAGGGAATGAAAAACTGTTTTTT.

The V and J genes are TRBV30 and TRBJ2-2; the D is unclear. With 8 bases removed from V and 1 base from J, the gap between germline ends came to 11 bases. The germline CDR1 and CDR2 sequences are GTSNPN and SVGIG (reference sequence). The CDR3 has 13 residues. The CDR3 here is CAGKSKNTGELFF. The CDR3 bases are TGTGCCGGGAAGAGCAAGAACACCGGGGAGCTGTTTTTT.

This clone was seen just once. The rearrangement uses TRBV7-6 and TRBJ2-2, with D uncertain. This CDR3 is built from 16 residues. Germline CDR1 reads SGHVS; CDR2 reads FNYEAQ. V lost 3 bases and J lost 4, with 15 bases in between. CDR3 DNA: TGTGCCAGCAGCTTGGGAACGGTCGGCCGCACCGGGGAGCTGTTTTTT. Its protein is CASSLGTVGRTGELFF.